A selection of T cell receptor beta chains follows, all from one sample in a study of T cells in Graves' hyperthyroidism and ophthalmopathy. MiXCR, applied by TCRdb to the multiplex PCR reads, yields one record per CDR3 protein. Of approximately 150,000 distinct CDR3 sequences in the sample, less than 10% are singletons; the top ten hold more than 20%. Material: blood. Every receptor here comes from a woman younger than 35 with Graves' hyperthyroidism that later progressed to Graves' ophthalmopathy. Each CDR3 is given with its conserved first and last residue. Each record gives: D gene, clone size, J gene, V gene, CDR3 DNA, CDR3 protein. D genes are given only for firm matches. Rows give clone size only sometimes, using once, few, many, or a class for an expanded clone.

d_gene: -
abundance: many
j_gene: TRBJ1-1
v_gene: TRBV7-9
CDR3nt: TGTGCCAGCAGCTTACACACAGGAATGAACACTGAAGCTTTCTTT
CDR3aa: CASSLHTGMNTEAFF

d_gene: TRBD2
abundance: many
j_gene: TRBJ2-7
v_gene: TRBV29-1
CDR3nt: TGCAGCGTTGTAAATGCTGCTAGCGGGTTCTACGAGCAGTACTTC
CDR3aa: CSVVNAASGFYEQYF

d_gene: -
abundance: few
j_gene: TRBJ1-3
v_gene: TRBV4-1
CDR3nt: TGCGCCAGCAGCCAAGAGATCCGGGATGGAAACACCATATATTTT
CDR3aa: CASSQEIRDGNTIYF

d_gene: TRBD1
abundance: many
j_gene: TRBJ2-3
v_gene: TRBV29-1
CDR3nt: TGCAGCGTTGAACGGACAGGGCCAGATACGCAGTATTTT
CDR3aa: CSVERTGPDTQYF

d_gene: -
abundance: few
j_gene: TRBJ1-2
v_gene: TRBV3-1
CDR3nt: TGTGCCAGCAGCAGGGGCGGAGTTTCTAACTATGGCTACACCTTC
CDR3aa: CASSRGGVSNYGYTF

d_gene: TRBD2
abundance: many
j_gene: TRBJ2-1
v_gene: TRBV15
CDR3nt: TGTGCCACCAGCAGAGATCGCGGGGGCTCCTACAATGAGCAGTTCTTC
CDR3aa: CATSRDRGGSYNEQFF

d_gene: TRBD2
abundance: many
j_gene: TRBJ2-1
v_gene: TRBV19
CDR3nt: TGTGCCAGTAGAATCGGTCCAGCGGGGGTAGGGAATGAGCAGTTCTTC
CDR3aa: CASRIGPAGVGNEQFF

d_gene: TRBD1
abundance: many
j_gene: TRBJ2-5
v_gene: TRBV6-1
CDR3nt: TGTGCCAGCAGTAGCCGGGACAGGGGGAAAGAGACCCAGTACTTC
CDR3aa: CASSSRDRGKETQYF

d_gene: -
abundance: many
j_gene: TRBJ2-7
v_gene: TRBV30
CDR3nt: TGTGCCTGGAGTGCCCAGTTTTACCACGAGCAGTACTTC
CDR3aa: CAWSAQFYHEQYF

d_gene: -
abundance: -
j_gene: TRBJ2-7
v_gene: TRBV4-1
CDR3nt: TGCGCCAGCAGCCAGGAACCGGGGCCCTCCTACGAGCAGTACTTC
CDR3aa: CASSQEPGPSYEQYF

d_gene: TRBD1
abundance: many
j_gene: TRBJ1-6
v_gene: TRBV4-1
CDR3nt: TGCGCCAGCAGCCAGGAAACAGGGGTTCGGTCACCCCTCCACTTT
CDR3aa: CASSQETGVRSPLHF

d_gene: -
abundance: few
j_gene: TRBJ2-1
v_gene: TRBV19
CDR3nt: TGTGCCAGTAGTCCGAGATCAGGGGTGGGTATCTCATACAATGAGCAGTTCTTC
CDR3aa: CASSPRSGVGISYNEQFF

d_gene: -
abundance: many
j_gene: TRBJ1-2
v_gene: TRBV2
CDR3nt: TGTGCCAGCAGTGACGGGCCACGGGGGCACTATGGCTACACCTTC
CDR3aa: CASSDGPRGHYGYTF

d_gene: -
abundance: many
j_gene: TRBJ2-1
v_gene: TRBV7-9
CDR3nt: TGTGCCAGCAGCTTATTGGGATATCGGGGGAACGAGCAGTTCTTC
CDR3aa: CASSLLGYRGNEQFF

d_gene: -
abundance: -
j_gene: TRBJ1-1
v_gene: TRBV2
CDR3nt: TGTGCCAGCACAGGGAATGGAAACACTGAAGCTTTCTTT
CDR3aa: CASTGNGNTEAFF

d_gene: -
abundance: many
j_gene: TRBJ1-1
v_gene: TRBV6-1
CDR3nt: TGTGCCAGCAGTGACTTCCTTGAGACAGGCCTGAGTAGCACTGAAGCTTTCTTT
CDR3aa: CASSDFLETGLSSTEAFF

d_gene: -
abundance: few
j_gene: TRBJ2-7
v_gene: TRBV10-1
CDR3nt: TGCGCCAGCAGTGAGGGTCGGGAATACGAGCAGTACTTC
CDR3aa: CASSEGREYEQYF

d_gene: -
abundance: many
j_gene: TRBJ2-2
v_gene: TRBV27
CDR3nt: TGTGCCAGCCAAGATCACTGGACGGCGAACACCGGGGAGCTGTTTTTT
CDR3aa: CASQDHWTANTGELFF

d_gene: TRBD1
abundance: many
j_gene: TRBJ1-1
v_gene: TRBV6-5
CDR3nt: TGTGCCAGCAGTTACTCTTTCCGGCCAGGGGGCGTAAGAACTGAAGCTTTCTTT
CDR3aa: CASSYSFRPGGVRTEAFF

d_gene: -
abundance: many
j_gene: TRBJ1-2
v_gene: TRBV10-3
CDR3nt: TGTGCCATCAGTGAGAAGTTGGGGGTAAATGGCTACACCTTC
CDR3aa: CAISEKLGVNGYTF

d_gene: -
abundance: many
j_gene: TRBJ2-1
v_gene: TRBV18
CDR3nt: TGTGCCAGCTCACGGGACGGGGAGGACAGCTCCTACAATGAGCAGTTCTTC
CDR3aa: CASSRDGEDSSYNEQFF

d_gene: -
abundance: many
j_gene: TRBJ1-2
v_gene: TRBV27
CDR3nt: TGTGCCAGCAGTTTATTACAGGGTTTGGGCTATGGCTACACCTTC
CDR3aa: CASSLLQGLGYGYTF

d_gene: -
abundance: many
j_gene: TRBJ2-1
v_gene: TRBV20-1
CDR3nt: TGCAGTGCTAGAGATATCCGGCCCTCCAATGAGCAGTTCTTC
CDR3aa: CSARDIRPSNEQFF

d_gene: -
abundance: many
j_gene: TRBJ1-2
v_gene: TRBV12-3/TRBV12-4
CDR3nt: TGTGCCAGCAGTTTAGAGGGGTATGGCTACACCTTC
CDR3aa: CASSLEGYGYTF

d_gene: -
abundance: -
j_gene: TRBJ1-6
v_gene: TRBV4-2
CDR3nt: TGTGCCAGCAGCCTAAGCGATAATTCACCCCTCCACTTT
CDR3aa: CASSLSDNSPLHF

d_gene: TRBD1
abundance: -
j_gene: TRBJ2-1
v_gene: TRBV6-5
CDR3nt: TGTGCCAGCAGTACCGACAGGGGAGGTGAGCAGTTCTTC
CDR3aa: CASSTDRGGEQFF

d_gene: -
abundance: many
j_gene: TRBJ2-2
v_gene: TRBV6-2/TRBV6-3
CDR3nt: TGTGCCAGCAGTTACGTCGGAGAGGGCCCCGGGGAGCTGTTTTTT
CDR3aa: CASSYVGEGPGELFF

d_gene: -
abundance: many
j_gene: TRBJ1-6
v_gene: TRBV6-1
CDR3nt: TGTGCCAGCAGGGGACAATCTAATTCACCCCTCCACTTT
CDR3aa: CASRGQSNSPLHF

d_gene: -
abundance: many
j_gene: TRBJ1-6
v_gene: TRBV15
CDR3nt: TGTGCCACCAGCAGAGGACAGGAGAATTCACCCCTCCACTTT
CDR3aa: CATSRGQENSPLHF

d_gene: TRBD1
abundance: many
j_gene: TRBJ1-1
v_gene: TRBV12-3/TRBV12-4
CDR3nt: TGTGCCAGCAGTGCTCCGGACAGGGAGGGGACTGAAGCTTTCTTT
CDR3aa: CASSAPDREGTEAFF